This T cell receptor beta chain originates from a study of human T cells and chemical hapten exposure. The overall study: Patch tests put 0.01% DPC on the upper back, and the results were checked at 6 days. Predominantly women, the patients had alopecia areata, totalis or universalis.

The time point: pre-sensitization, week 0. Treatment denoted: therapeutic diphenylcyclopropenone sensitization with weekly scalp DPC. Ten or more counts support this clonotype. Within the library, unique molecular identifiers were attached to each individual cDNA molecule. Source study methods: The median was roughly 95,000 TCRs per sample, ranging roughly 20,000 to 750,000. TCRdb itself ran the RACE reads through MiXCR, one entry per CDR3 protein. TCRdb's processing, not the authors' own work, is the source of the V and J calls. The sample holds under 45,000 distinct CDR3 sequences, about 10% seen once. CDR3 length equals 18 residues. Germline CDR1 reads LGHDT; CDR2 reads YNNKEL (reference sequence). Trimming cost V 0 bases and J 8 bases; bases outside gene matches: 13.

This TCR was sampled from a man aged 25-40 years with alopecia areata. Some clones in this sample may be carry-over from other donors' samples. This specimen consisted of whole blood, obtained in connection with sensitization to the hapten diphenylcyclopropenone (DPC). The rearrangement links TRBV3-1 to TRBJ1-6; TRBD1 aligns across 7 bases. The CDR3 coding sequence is TGTGCCAGCAGCCAAGAAGCGTTTCCCCGACAGGGCGATTCACCCCTCCACTTT. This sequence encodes CASSQEAFPRQGDSPLHF. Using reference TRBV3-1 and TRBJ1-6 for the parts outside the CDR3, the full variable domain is DTAVSQTPKYLVTQMGNDKSIKCEQNLGHDTMYWYKQDSKKFLKIMFSYNNKELIINETVPNRFSPKSPDKAHLNLHINSLELGDSAVYFCASSQEAFPRQGDSPLHFGNGTRLTVT.